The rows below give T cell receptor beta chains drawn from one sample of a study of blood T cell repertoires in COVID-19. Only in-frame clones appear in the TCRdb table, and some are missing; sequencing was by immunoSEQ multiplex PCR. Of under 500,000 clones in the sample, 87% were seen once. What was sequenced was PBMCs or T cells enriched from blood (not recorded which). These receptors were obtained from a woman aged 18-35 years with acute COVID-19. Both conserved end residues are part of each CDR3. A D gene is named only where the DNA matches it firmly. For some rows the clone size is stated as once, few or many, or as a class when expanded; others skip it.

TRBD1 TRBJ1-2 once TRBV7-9 CASSSQTGRLIYGYTF TGTGCCAGCAGCTCCCAGACAGGGAGGTTGATCTATGGCTACACCTTC
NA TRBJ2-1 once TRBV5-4 CASSLGGAYNEQFF TGTGCCAGCAGCCTTGGGGGGGCTTACAATGAGCAGTTCTTC
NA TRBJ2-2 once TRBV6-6 CASGRGDTGELFF TGTGCCAGCGGGAGGGGGGACACCGGGGAGCTGTTTTTT
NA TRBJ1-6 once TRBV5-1 CASSLRGLNSPLHF TGCGCCAGCAGCTTGAGGGGCTTGAATTCACCCCTCCACTTT
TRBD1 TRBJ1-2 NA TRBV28 CASSGAVGQPNYGYTF TGTGCCAGCAGTGGGGCGGTGGGACAGCCTAACTATGGCTACACCTTC
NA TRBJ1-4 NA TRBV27 CASSATGKLFF TGTGCCAGCAGTGCAACAGGGAAACTGTTTTTT
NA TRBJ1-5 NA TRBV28 CASTIGDQPQHF TGTGCCAGCACCATAGGGGATCAGCCCCAGCATTTT
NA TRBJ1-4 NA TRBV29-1 CSVRGSANEKLFF TGCAGCGTTCGGGGTTCCGCTAATGAAAAACTGTTTTTT
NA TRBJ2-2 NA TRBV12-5 CASAVDTGELFF TGTGCTAGTGCGGTGGACACCGGGGAGCTGTTTTTT
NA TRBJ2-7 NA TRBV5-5 CASSHSGTWAYEQYF TGTGCCAGCAGCCACTCCGGGACTTGGGCCTACGAGCAGTACTTC
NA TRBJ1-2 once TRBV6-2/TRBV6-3 CASTPSPTYGYTF TGTGCCAGCACCCCTAGCCCAACCTATGGCTACACCTTC
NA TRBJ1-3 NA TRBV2 CASSTPQGTGNTIYF TGTGCCAGCAGTACCCCTCAGGGCACTGGAAACACCATATATTTT
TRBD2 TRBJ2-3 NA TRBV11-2 CASGGGAGVSTDTQYF TGTGCCAGCGGAGGAGGGGCGGGGGTCAGCACAGATACGCAGTATTTT
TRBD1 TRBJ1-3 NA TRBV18 CASSPPGQPGWGGTIYF TGTGCCAGCTCACCACCGGGACAGCCTGGATGGGGAGGCACCATATATTTT
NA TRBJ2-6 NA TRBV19 CASSIQGISGANVLTF TGTGCCAGTAGTATCCAGGGAATCTCTGGGGCCAACGTCCTGACTTTC
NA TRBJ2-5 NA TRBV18 CASSQTTQETQYF TGTGCCAGCTCACAGACAACACAAGAGACCCAGTACTTC
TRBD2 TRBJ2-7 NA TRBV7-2 CASSSIAGGDVYEQYF TGTGCCAGCAGCTCTATAGCGGGAGGGGATGTTTACGAGCAGTACTTC
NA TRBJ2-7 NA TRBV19 CASSTGHSYEQYF TGTGCCAGTAGTACAGGTCATTCCTACGAGCAGTACTTC
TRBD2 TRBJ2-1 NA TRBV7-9 CASSYRLAENNEQFF TGTGCCAGCAGCTATCGACTAGCGGAGAACAATGAGCAGTTCTTC
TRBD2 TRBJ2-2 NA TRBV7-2 CASSLVAGETGELFF TGTGCCAGCAGCTTAGTCGCGGGAGAGACCGGGGAGCTGTTTTTT
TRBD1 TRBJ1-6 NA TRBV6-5 CASSYRQGANSPLHF TGTGCCAGCAGTTACCGACAGGGGGCAAATTCACCCCTCCACTTT
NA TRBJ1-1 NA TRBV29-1 CSVEGGDDTEAFF TGCAGCGTTGAAGGGGGGGACGACACTGAAGCTTTCTTT
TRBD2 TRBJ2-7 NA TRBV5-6 CASSSSSGGRYEQYF TGTGCCAGCAGCTCCTCTAGCGGGGGACGCTACGAGCAGTACTTC
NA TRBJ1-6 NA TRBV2 CASWQGGDNSPLHF TGTGCCAGCTGGCAGGGTGGTGATAATTCACCCCTCCACTTT
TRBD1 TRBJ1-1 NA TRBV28 CASTRLRGQGKNTEAFF TGTGCCAGCACCCGCCTCCGAGGACAGGGTAAGAACACTGAAGCTTTCTTT
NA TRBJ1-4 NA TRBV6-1 CASIMGGNEKLFF TGTGCCAGCATTATGGGGGGGAATGAAAAACTGTTTTTT
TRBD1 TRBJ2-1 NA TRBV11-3 CASSHPDRADEQFF TGTGCCAGCAGCCATCCCGACAGGGCGGATGAGCAGTTCTTC
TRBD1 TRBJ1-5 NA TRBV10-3 CAISSTGESNQPQHF TGTGCCATCAGTTCGACAGGGGAGAGCAATCAGCCCCAGCATTTT
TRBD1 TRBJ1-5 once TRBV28 CASISPQGNQPQHF TGTGCCAGCATCTCCCCACAGGGGAACCAGCCCCAGCATTTT
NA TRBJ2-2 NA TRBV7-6 CASSLAGHTGELFF TGTGCCAGCAGCTTAGCTGGGCACACCGGGGAGCTGTTTTTT